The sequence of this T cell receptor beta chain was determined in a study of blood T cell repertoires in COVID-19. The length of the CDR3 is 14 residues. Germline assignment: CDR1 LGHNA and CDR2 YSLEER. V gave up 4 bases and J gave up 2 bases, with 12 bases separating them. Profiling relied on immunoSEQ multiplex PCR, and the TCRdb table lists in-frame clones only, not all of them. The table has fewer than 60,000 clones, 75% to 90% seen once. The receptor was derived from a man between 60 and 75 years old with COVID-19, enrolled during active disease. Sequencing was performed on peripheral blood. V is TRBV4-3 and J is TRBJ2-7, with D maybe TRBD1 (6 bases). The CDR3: CASSPLDSTYEQYF. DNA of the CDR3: TGCGCCAGCAGCCCTCTGGACAGCACCTACGAGCAGTACTTC.